This T cell receptor (beta chain) originates from a study of blood T cell repertoires in COVID-19. Overall study context: COVID-19 samples from acute and convalescent phases originated in the United States, Italy and Spain. T cells, B-cell-depleted T cells, or PBMCs provided the cDNA or gDNA that served as material.

V lost 7 bases to trimming and J lost 14 bases; unmatched junction nucleotides: 9. In germline, CDR1 is MNHEY, CDR2 SMNVEV (reference sequence). CDR3 length: 12 residues. Original analysis: Reference gene primer amplification in the assay estimated nucleated cell counts. Method: immunoSEQ multiplex PCR; TCRdb's copy keeps in-frame clones and lacks some. The V and J calls and clone size are taken from that table; D and trimming were inferred from the DNA. The table lists approximately 77,000 clones, roughly 89% of them singletons, with 4.6% in the top ten. The sequenced sample consisted of peripheral blood. The receptor's source is a man aged 45-65 years with active COVID-19. The chain uses TRBV27 and TRBJ2-1, with 9 bases aligning to TRBD2. CDR3 in amino acids: CASKGAGGREFF. The CDR3 DNA sequence: TGTGCCAGCAAGGGGGCTGGCGGGAGGGAGTTCTTC.